The entry below gives a single T cell receptor beta chain sequence along with its context. The antigen it binds to is not known. Its ends do not fully match the called genes, so a read error is possible. Reading from cysteine to phenylalanine, the CDR3 counts 15 amino acids. Left in the record is the CDR3 DNA by itself, 45 bases read in frame from the first base. Looking up the germline V gene yields CDR1 SGDLS and CDR2 YYNGEE. The data stem from a study of CD8+CD57+ T cells in acquired aplastic anemia (dated by TCRdb to between 2017 and 2018). For the wider study: A mean of around 3 ug of DNA, ranging from roughly 0.18 to 30 ug, was extracted from sorted CD4+ and CD8+ cells. An average of approximately 10 million reads for CD4+ cells and 11.0 million reads for CD8+ cells was obtained from healthy donor samples.

Genomic DNA served as template for TCR beta VDJ combination and CDR3 sequence profiling. An Illumina HiSeq 2000 was the platform used for TCR repertoire sequencing. For the original study's pipeline: TRBV/TRBJ rearrangement plots, CDR3 size and DJ length profiles, and Simpson's diversity index were used to evaluate the repertoires. The most abundant DNA sequence in the deep sequencing data was defined as the immunodominant clone. CDR3 amino acid sequences were screened for sharing across subjects and were compared with published repertoires and the VDJdb database. TCRdb cleaned the public reads at Q25 with fastp, built clones with MiXCR and kept in-frame beta chains. When rows share a CDR3 protein, they turn into one entry using the most common DNA and genes. These V and J calls rely on TCRdb rather than the paper's analysis. The table for this sample lists just over 400,000 distinct CDR3 sequences; just under 70% of them were counted only once. The top ten clones comprise 4% of the sample.

General findings and caveats noted by the study authors: Patients and healthy controls showed no significant difference in CD8+ Simpson's diversity (P=0.060). Around 30 CD8+ CDR3 sequences were found to be shared between patients and controls, but these sequences appeared to be highly expressed in patients and within the immunodominant clones of the patients.

In this study, sorted CD4+ and CD8+ T cells from the blood of healthy subjects and of severe aplastic anemia patients had their TCR repertoires deep-sequenced. Ficoll-Paque density gradient centrifugation was used to isolate peripheral blood mononuclear cells. Before DNA was extracted, CD4+ and CD8+ T cells were sorted using either FACS or magnetic beads. This clonotype was obtained from a human donor in good health, serving as a control. Sequencing input: sorted CD4+, CD8+, or CD8+CD57+ T cells (not recorded which) from PBMCs. The receptor chain draws on TRBV9 and TRBJ1-1, with the D segment identity uncertain. The CDR3 in this case is CASSVSPNWNTEAFF. The DNA reads TGTGCCAGCAGCGTAAGCCCAAATTGGAACACCGAAGCTTTCTTT.